Given below is one T cell receptor (beta chain) in context. These data come from a study of T cell changes during pregnancy in multiple sclerosis. Measured with immunoSEQ multiplex PCR; TCRdb has only the in-frame clones, and not every one. Of some 100,000 clones in the sample, more than 85% are singletons; the top ten hold over 3%. The receptor's source is a female donor with multiple sclerosis, enrolled in a pregnancy study. The input for sequencing was peripheral blood, taken in the second trimester of pregnancy.

In nucleotides, the CDR3 is TGCGCCAGCAGCCAAGATTGGGACAGCAACTATGGCTACACCTTC. As protein: CASSQDWDSNYGYTF. The chain carries TRBV4-1 and TRBJ1-2; 7 bases map to TRBD1. This CDR3 is 15 amino acids long. The germline gives CDR1 MGHRA, CDR2 YSYEKL. Trimming took 0 bases from V and 2 from J; bases not matched to a gene: 3.